This TCR beta chain was obtained from a study of long-term antiretroviral therapy in people with HIV. Researchers ran immunoSEQ v3.0 at survey level. Each sample had sequencing targeting about 40,000-50,000 T-cell genomes. Some clones are missing from TCRdb's copy, which holds only in-frame ones; the method was immunoSEQ multiplex PCR. The profile covers tens of thousands of clones, with 80% appearing a single time and 6% to 8% taken by the ten largest. Germline CDR1 reads KGHSH; CDR2 reads LQKENI. V was pared by 4 bases and J by 4 bases, with 6 bases of the junction left unmatched. The length of the CDR3 is 14 residues. Treatment locations for all participants with HIV were in the United States.

Here the sequenced sample was unsorted PBMCs, taken 0.3 years after starting antiretroviral therapy. The chain links TRBV18 to TRBJ1-2, with 7 bases lining up with TRBD1. This clonotype originated in a man between 40 and 49 years old with HIV. CDR3 loop: CASSLGGVSYGYTF. CDR3 nucleotides: TGTGCCAGCTCACTAGGGGGCGTCAGCTATGGCTACACCTTC.